The sequence of this T cell receptor (beta chain) was determined in a study of cytomegalovirus exposure and HLA in healthy donors. As for this clone: The antigen is unknown.

Amplification used 60 Vbeta primers and 13 Jbeta primers. Sequencing was performed with immunoSEQ multiplex PCR; in TCRdb, only in-frame clones are kept and a portion is missing. Of some 170,000 clones listed, about four fifths are singletons. Study-wide findings and caveats: One variant, a missense change in DCLRE1C, was linked in a later analysis to TCR beta V- and J-gene trimming.

Germline lookup yields CDR1 SGHTA and CDR2 FQGNSA. The CDR3 has 14 residues. Trimming shortened V by 2 bases and J by 3 bases, and 11 bases separated the two germline ends. Sequencing used PBMCs. V is TRBV7-2 and J is TRBJ2-7, with a tentative D call TRBD2 (5 bases). This sequence originates from a male donor in good health and CMV-seronegative. The DNA for the CDR3 is TGTGCCAGCAGCTTATACTTGGGAGACTACGAGCAGTACTTC. This encodes CASSLYLGDYEQYF.